These 8 T cell receptor beta chains originate from one sample sequenced in a study of cytomegalovirus exposure and HLA in healthy donors (dated 2017 in TCRdb). The library came from the immunoSEQ multiplex PCR assay. TCRdb stores this immuneACCESS table with in-frame sequences only. Part of the clones is absent; in the studies checked, under half of the shortfall reflects unresolved V genes, and no reason is known for the rest. The sample table shows about 78,000 clones, and 90% to 96% are seen once. The top ten clones comprise roughly 1.6% of the sample. The material sequenced was PBMCs. The source of these receptors is a young man in good health and CMV-seropositive.

The V and J genes are TRBV18 and TRBJ2-3; 7 nucleotides match TRBD1. V shed 3 bases and J 5 bases; nucleotides not matched to a gene: 14. Germline V CDR1 and CDR2: KGHSH, LQKENI. CDR3 length: 17 amino acids. CDR3: CASSPGSGQRPVDTQYF. DNA of the CDR3: TGTGCCAGCTCACCGGGCTCGGGACAGCGCCCGGTAGATACGCAGTATTTT.

This CDR3 is CAWRKRRLAGVETQYF. Written as DNA, the CDR3 is TGTGCCTGGAGGAAAAGGAGACTAGCGGGAGTAGAGACCCAGTACTTC. The rearrangement links TRBV30 to TRBJ2-5; 12 bases align to TRBD2. Trimming cost V 3 bases and J 4 bases; bases outside gene matches: 9. The CDR3 covers 16 residues. The germline V gene encodes CDR1 GTSNPN and CDR2 SVGIG (reference sequence).

The chain links TRBV12-2 to TRBJ1-5. TRBV12-2 is annotated as a pseudogene. CDR3 size: 18 residues. The CDR3 region is CASRFGLGEGISNQPQHF. The CDR3 nucleotides are TGTGCAAGTCGCTTCGGACTGGGGGAGGGGATAAGCAATCAGCCCCAGCATTTT.

This chain uses TRBV7-3 with TRBJ2-2; 7 positions agree with TRBD2. This CDR3 comprises 15 residues. Germline V gene lookup returns CDR1 SGHTA and CDR2 FQGTGA. V lost 5 bases to trimming and J lost 5 bases; unmatched junction nucleotides: 8. CDR3 bases: TGTGCCAGCAGCCCCTCGGGACTACCTACCGGGGAGCTGTTTTTT. Translation: CASSPSGLPTGELFF. The full variable domain, completed using reference TRBV7-3 and TRBJ2-2, is GAGVSQTPSNKVTEKGKYVELRCDPISGHTALYWYRQSLGQGPEFLIYFQGTGAADDSGLPNDRFFAVRPEGSVSTLKIQRTERGDSAVYLCASSPSGLPTGELFFGEGSRLTVL.

The chain has TRBV30 and TRBJ1-5, with TRBD1 as a possible D gene (6 bases). Germline values: CDR1 GTSNPN, CDR2 SVGIG (reference sequence). Trimming shortened V by 0 bases and J by 4 bases, and 13 bases separated the two germline ends. The CDR3 consists of 15 residues. Written as DNA, the CDR3 is TGTGCCTGGAGTGTACGGGGGGCGGTTAATCAGCCCCAGCATTTT. The encoded protein is CAWSVRGAVNQPQHF.

V and J are TRBV6-1 and TRBJ1-1, with 7 bases aligning to TRBD1. The CDR3 is 15 residues long. CDR1 is MNHNS, CDR2 SASEGT, per germline. J was trimmed by 0 bases and V by 8 bases; bases with no gene match: 9. The CDR3 coding sequence is TGTGCCAGCCTCCCCCGGACAGGAGTGAACACTGAAGCTTTCTTT. It specifies CASLPRTGVNTEAFF.

The chain uses TRBV5-6 and TRBJ2-7; 12 positions agree with TRBD1. Germline assignment: CDR1 SGHDT and CDR2 YYEEEE. J was trimmed by 2 bases and V by 5 bases; bases with no gene match: 8. This CDR3 region has 16 residues. For the CDR3, the DNA is TGTGCCAGCAGACGGGACAGGGGGCGACGTCCCTACGAGCAGTACTTC. Translating it yields CASRRDRGRRPYEQYF.

V is TRBV6-6 and J is TRBJ2-7; 7 nucleotides match TRBD2. The CDR3 extends over 15 amino acids. Germline assignment: CDR1 MNHNY and CDR2 SVGAGI (reference sequence). With 5 bases clipped from V and 0 bases from J, the junction kept 7 bases outside the gene matches. CDR3 coding DNA: TGTGCCAGCAGTGCGCCCGGGGGGACCTCCTACGAGCAGTACTTC. It encodes CASSAPGGTSYEQYF.